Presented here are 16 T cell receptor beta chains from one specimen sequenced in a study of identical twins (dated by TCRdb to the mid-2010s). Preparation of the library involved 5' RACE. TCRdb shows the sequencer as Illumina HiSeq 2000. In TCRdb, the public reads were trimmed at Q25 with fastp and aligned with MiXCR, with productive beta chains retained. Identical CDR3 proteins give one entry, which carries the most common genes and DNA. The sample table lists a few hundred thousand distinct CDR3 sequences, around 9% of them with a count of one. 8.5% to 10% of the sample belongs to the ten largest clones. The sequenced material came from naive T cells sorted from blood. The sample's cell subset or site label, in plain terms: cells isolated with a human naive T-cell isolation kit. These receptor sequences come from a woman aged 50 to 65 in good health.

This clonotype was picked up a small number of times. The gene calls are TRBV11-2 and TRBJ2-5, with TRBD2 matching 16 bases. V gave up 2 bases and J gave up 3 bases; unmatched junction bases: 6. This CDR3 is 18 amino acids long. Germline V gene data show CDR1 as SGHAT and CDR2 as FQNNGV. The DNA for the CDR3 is TGTGCCAGCAGCTTACGGGGACTAGCGGGAGGGCCCGAAGAGACCCAGTACTTC. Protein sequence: CASSLRGLAGGPEETQYF.

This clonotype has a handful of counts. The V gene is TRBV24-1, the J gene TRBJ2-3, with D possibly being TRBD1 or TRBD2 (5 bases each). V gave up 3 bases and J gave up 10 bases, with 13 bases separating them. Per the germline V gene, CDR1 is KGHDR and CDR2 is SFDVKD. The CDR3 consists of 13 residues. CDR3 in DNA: TGTGCCACCAGTGATGAGGGGAAGAGGGCGCAGTATTTT. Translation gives CATSDEGKRAQYF.

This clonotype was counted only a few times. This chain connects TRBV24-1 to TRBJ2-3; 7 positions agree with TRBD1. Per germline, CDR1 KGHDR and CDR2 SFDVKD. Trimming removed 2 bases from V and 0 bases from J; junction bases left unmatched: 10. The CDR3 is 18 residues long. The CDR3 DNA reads TGTGCCACCAGTGATTCTTACAGGGGCCGCGCTAGCACAGATACGCAGTATTTT. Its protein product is CATSDSYRGRASTDTQYF.

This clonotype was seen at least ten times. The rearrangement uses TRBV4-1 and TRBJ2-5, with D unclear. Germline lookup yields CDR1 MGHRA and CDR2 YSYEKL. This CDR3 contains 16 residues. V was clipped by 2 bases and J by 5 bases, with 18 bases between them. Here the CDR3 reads CASSQNIDTTGETQYF. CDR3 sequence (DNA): TGCGCCAGCAGCCAAAATATAGACACCACCGGGGAGACCCAGTACTTC.

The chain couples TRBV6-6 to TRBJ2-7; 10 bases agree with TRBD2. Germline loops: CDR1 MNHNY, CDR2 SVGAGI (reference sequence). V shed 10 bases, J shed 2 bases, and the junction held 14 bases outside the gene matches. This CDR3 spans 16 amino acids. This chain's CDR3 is CATTSLGTSATYEQYF. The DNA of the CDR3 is TGTGCCACCACCTCTCTAGGGACTAGCGCTACCTACGAGCAGTACTTC.

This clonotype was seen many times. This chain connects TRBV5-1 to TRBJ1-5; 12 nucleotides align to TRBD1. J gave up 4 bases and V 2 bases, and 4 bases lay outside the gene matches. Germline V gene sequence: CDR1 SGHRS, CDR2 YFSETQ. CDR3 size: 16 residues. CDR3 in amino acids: CASSFGTGGSNQPQHF. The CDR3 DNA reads TGCGCCAGCAGCTTTGGGACAGGGGGCTCTAATCAGCCCCAGCATTTT.

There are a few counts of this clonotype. The CDR3 loop is CASSPTRDREQFF. The DNA of the CDR3 is TGTGCCAGCAGCCCCACGCGGGATCGTGAGCAGTTCTTC. This chain links TRBV4-2 with TRBJ2-1, with D tentatively TRBD2 (6 bases). The ends were cut back, 4 bases at V and 9 bases at J, with 13 bases in the middle. CDR1 is LGHNA, CDR2 YNFKEQ, per germline. There are 13 residues in the CDR3.

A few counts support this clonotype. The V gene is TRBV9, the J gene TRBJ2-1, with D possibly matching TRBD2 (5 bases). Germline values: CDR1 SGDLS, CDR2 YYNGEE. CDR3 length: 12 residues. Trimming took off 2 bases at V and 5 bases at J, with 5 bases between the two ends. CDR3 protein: CASSVGDNEQFF. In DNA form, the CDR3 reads TGTGCCAGCAGCGTCGGGGACAATGAGCAGTTCTTC. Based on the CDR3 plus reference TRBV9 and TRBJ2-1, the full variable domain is DSGVTQTPKHLITATGQRVTLRCSPRSGDLSVYWYQQSLDQGLQFLIQYYNGEERAKGNILERFSAQQFPDLHSELNLSSLELGDSALYFCASSVGDNEQFFGPGTRLTVL.

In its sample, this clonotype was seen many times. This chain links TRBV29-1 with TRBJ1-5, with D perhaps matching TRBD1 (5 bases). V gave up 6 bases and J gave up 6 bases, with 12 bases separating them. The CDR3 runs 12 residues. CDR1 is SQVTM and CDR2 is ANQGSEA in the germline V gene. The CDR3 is CSVGNRGQPQHF. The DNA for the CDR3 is TGCAGCGTCGGGAATAGGGGTCAGCCCCAGCATTTT.

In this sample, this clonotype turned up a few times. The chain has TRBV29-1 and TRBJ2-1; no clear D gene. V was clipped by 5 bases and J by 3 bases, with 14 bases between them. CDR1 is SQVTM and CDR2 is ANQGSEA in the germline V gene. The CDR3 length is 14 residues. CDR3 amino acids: CSVLTPPFYNEQFF. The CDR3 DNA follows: TGCAGCGTTCTGACACCACCATTCTACAATGAGCAGTTCTTC.

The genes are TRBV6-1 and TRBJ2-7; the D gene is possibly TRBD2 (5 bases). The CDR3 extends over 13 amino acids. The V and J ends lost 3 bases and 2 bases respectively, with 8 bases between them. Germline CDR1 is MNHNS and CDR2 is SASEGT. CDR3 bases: TGTGCCAGCAGTGATTGGGGAGCCTACGAGCAGTACGTC. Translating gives CASSDWGAYEQYV.

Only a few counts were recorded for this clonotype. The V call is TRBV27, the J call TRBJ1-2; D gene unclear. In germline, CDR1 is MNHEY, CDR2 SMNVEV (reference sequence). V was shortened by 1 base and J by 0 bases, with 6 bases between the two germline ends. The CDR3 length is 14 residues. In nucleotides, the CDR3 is TGTGCCAGCAGTTTATATCCCTCTAACTATGGCTACACCTTC. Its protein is CASSLYPSNYGYTF.

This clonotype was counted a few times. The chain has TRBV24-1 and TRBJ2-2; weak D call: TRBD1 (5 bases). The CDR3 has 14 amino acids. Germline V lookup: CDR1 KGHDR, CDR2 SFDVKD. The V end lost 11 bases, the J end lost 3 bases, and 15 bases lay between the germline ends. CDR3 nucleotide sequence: TGTGCCATAAGGGGCCAGGGCCACACCGGGGAGCTGTTTTTT. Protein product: CAIRGQGHTGELFF.

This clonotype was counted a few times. CDR3 nucleotides: TGTGCCAGCAGTACACCGGGACAGGGGAACACCGGGGAGCTGTTTTTT. Translated: CASSTPGQGNTGELFF. The rearrangement uses TRBV6-5 and TRBJ2-2, with 9 bases fitting TRBD1. The ends lost 5 bases at V and 1 base at J; junction bases unmatched: 5. This CDR3 spans 16 amino acids. Per germline, CDR1 MNHEY and CDR2 SVGAGI.

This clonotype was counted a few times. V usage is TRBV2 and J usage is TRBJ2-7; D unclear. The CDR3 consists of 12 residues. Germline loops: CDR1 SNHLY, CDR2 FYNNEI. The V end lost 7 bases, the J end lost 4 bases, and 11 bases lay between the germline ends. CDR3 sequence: CASTDTSYEQYF. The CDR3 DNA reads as TGTGCCAGCACAGACACGTCTTACGAGCAGTACTTC.

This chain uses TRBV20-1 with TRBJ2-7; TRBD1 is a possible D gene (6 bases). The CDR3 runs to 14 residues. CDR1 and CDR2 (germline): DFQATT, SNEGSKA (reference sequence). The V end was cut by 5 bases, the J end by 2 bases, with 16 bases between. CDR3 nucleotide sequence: TGCAGTGCTCTGCGGACAGAGAAGCCCTACGAGCAGTACTTC. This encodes CSALRTEKPYEQYF.